This T cell receptor beta chain derives from a study of cytomegalovirus exposure and HLA in healthy donors (dated by TCRdb to 2016 to 2017). About the full investigation: According to an earlier analysis of a few hundred of the donors, about 179 million T cells yielded over 100 million unique TCR beta sequences and approximately 300 Gb of sequence data. The study aimed to test whether signatures of past pathogen exposure could be identified by cataloging public T cell receptors. The number of typed donors differed by locus: about 629-640 for A, B, C, DRB1 and DQB1; some 500 for DQA1; about 600 for DPA1; and roughly 490 for DPB1. The study used immunosequencing to profile the T cell repertoires of several hundred subjects and linked those repertoires to cytomegalovirus serostatus. Among under 450 genotyped donors of the cohort, an average of 235,054 unique TCR beta nucleotide sequences were sequenced per donor, 15% to 20% of them non-productive. An early release covering roughly 640 HLA-typed donors comprised 250 to 350 gigabases of sequencing data and around 80 million unique TCR sequences. Among the approximately 400 genotyped donors, around 81% belonged to the genetic ancestry cluster associated with self-reported Caucasian donors. Donor age, sex, ethnicity and CMV serostatus were compiled alongside the repertoire data. To study patterns of TCR occurrence, a later analysis re-analyzed previously published TCR beta repertoires from several hundred donors and added high-resolution HLA genotyping. To decide whether each TCR beta V gene segment behaved as functional or pseudogenic, an earlier analysis of 587 of the donors relied on high-throughput TCR beta sequencing. In the later analysis, no new phenotypic data were used to find candidate immune exposures; instead, reliance was placed on TCR beta sequences and their occurrence across donors. Genome-wide SNP genotypes for about 55% of the 666 donors were used in a later genetic analysis, which treated that subset as a discovery cohort. Every discovery cohort repertoire had been produced on one sequencing platform. The study combined high-throughput TCR immunosequencing, statistical association of individual TCRs with disease status, and machine learning to predict cytomegalovirus infection status. A separate validation cohort of roughly 120 different subjects was used in addition to the roughly 640-subject first cohort. Class I and class II HLA loci were covered by the typing at four-digit resolution. Four or five DR-DQ haplotypes were treated as single units for association and clustering because of strong linkage in the cohort.

The cohort consisted of hundreds of healthy bone marrow donors. At the time of sampling, every cohort member was nominally healthy, though immune exposures that went unrecorded were likely present. The donor tested CMV seronegative and was one of the 352 seronegative cohort members. A peripheral blood sample was provided by each donor, and peripheral blood mononuclear cells were used for TCR beta sequencing. The Qiagen DNeasy Blood Extraction Kit was used to extract genomic DNA from the blood cell samples. Details on this clone: Its antigen remains undetermined. Per-base quality was not reported, and no clone a single base away is much larger than it.

The receptor library was made with the immunoSEQ multiplex PCR assay. The multiplex PCR relied on a mix of 60 forward primers for TCR Vbeta segments and 13 reverse primers for TCR Jbeta segments. The CDR3 region of rearranged TCR beta genes was amplified from genomic DNA with a multiplex PCR assay. The amplified TCR beta libraries were sequenced on the Illumina HiSeq System as 87-base-pair reads. On the authors' methods: A later analysis counted about 82 million unique TCR beta chains across the 700 or so repertoires, and roughly 10 million of these chains were shared by at least two donors. Raw reads were error-corrected and collapsed into unique sequences with a nearest-neighbor algorithm that merged closely related sequences to remove PCR and sequencing errors. Alignment of CDR3 sequences to IMGT reference sequences was used to assign V, D and J gene segments. For a sequence to be retained, at least a six-nucleotide match to both a V gene segment and a J gene segment was required. A rearrangement counted as productive if the CDR3 had no stop codons and remained in frame with V and J, and every other rearrangement counted as non-productive. Following IMGT convention, CDR3 was defined as the stretch from the second conserved V-encoded cysteine up to the conserved J-encoded phenylalanine. Sequences without an unambiguous match to a single V gene segment were excluded from the earlier analysis of almost 600 of the donors. An earlier analysis of about 590 of the donors classified V segments as functional when productive rearrangements were above 56.7% and as segregating when the standard deviation between donors was above 5%. A statistical classification framework was developed to diagnose cytomegalovirus status using the catalog of TCR beta chain sequences. A later analysis assigned V and J genes by comparing TCR nucleotide sequences with IMGT/GENE-DB human TR gene sequences. In a later analysis, CDR3 sequences and most-parsimonious VDJ recombination scenarios were assigned using the TCRdist pipeline. In a later analysis, each TCR beta chain was defined by its CDR3 amino acid sequence together with its V-gene family, and reads lacking a unique V-gene family were excluded. In a later analysis, 500 to 700 highly shared, low-generation-probability nucleotide sequences were removed to address suspected cross-contamination and a sequencing artifact. A later analysis calculated a clonal expansion index for each public chain from normalized within-repertoire ranks of inferred template counts. A later analysis computed generation probabilities with a VDJ recombination model fitted to out-of-frame rearrangements, and checked the results against IGoR. In a later analysis, hypergeometric tests were used to score TCR-TCR, TCR-HLA and TCR-CMV co-occurrence, with a repertoire-size bias correction applied to TCR pairs. A later analysis estimated false discovery rates by permuting HLA or CMV assignments 20 times. A later analysis grouped co-occurring TCRs with DBSCAN, adding TCRdist sequence similarity when clustering within HLA-allele-positive subsets. For co-occurrence clustering, repertoires with fewer than 30,000 or more than 120,000 public chains were excluded, along with several repertoires with anomalous nucleotide sharing. TCRdb provides this immuneACCESS table in a form limited to in-frame rearrangements. Some clones are lacking; in checked studies, under half of them reflect an unresolved V gene, and why the rest are absent is not known. That table furnishes V, J and clone size, whereas the DNA furnished D and trimming. In this sample the table shows some 150,000 clones, 75% of which occur a single time. The top ten hold around 3.4% of the sample.

There are 15 amino acids in the CDR3, from cysteine to phenylalanine inclusive. Only the CDR3 part of the read is kept: 45 bases, read in frame from the first base. Unmatched junction bases come to 7, with V trimmed by 7 bases and J by 2 bases. The germline V gene sets CDR1 to MNHEY and CDR2 to SVGAGI. Paper-wide results and their limitations: In vitro tests confirmed that a few of the cytomegalovirus-associated TCR beta chains recognize cytomegalovirus antigens. At a false discovery rate of 0.05, a later analysis linked under 20,000 TCR beta sequences to specific HLA alleles. Several of the top co-occurrence clusters appeared to be linked to parvovirus B19, influenza, CMV and Epstein-Barr virus, according to a later analysis. The presence/absence analyses assumed that sequencing depth was roughly uniform across donors, and that assumption may not be true. According to a later analysis, TCR association rates differed among HLA loci, with DRB1 alleles showing the most associated TCRs and HLA-C alleles showing the fewest. Some IMGT-functional V segments, including TRBV6-2 and TRBV6-3, could not be distinguished by the 87-base-pair reads and were therefore excluded. Most TCR sequences were seen in very few donors, while some public TCRs were found in many individuals. For the cohort, immune exposure information was limited to CMV serostatus. The study listed 150 to 200 TCR beta chains as associated with cytomegalovirus. It was suggested by the authors that the approach could potentially be generalized to other disease states and immunological phenotypes. The classifier was reported to diagnose cytomegalovirus status with high specificity and sensitivity in both the original cohort and the validation cohort. Correlated functional status among segregating V segments might be attributable to linkage disequilibrium, but an unknown experimental factor could not be ruled out. A group of highly shared sequence variants was considered likely to be a technical artifact of the sequencing pipeline. A further reported finding was that TCR beta sequences accurately predicted the HLA-A and HLA-B alleles for most subjects in the first cohort. Compared with the 666-donor mean, donors in an Asian-associated ancestry cluster had fewer N-insertions in productive TCRs, according to a later genetic analysis. Because counts were too low, about 15 rarely observed V segments, including chromosome 9 orphons, were left out of the earlier analysis of approximately 500 of the donors. A later genetic analysis associated a missense DCLRE1C variant with V-gene and J-gene trimming of TCR beta chains, and an independent cohort replicated the association. Strong co-occurrence of HLA alleles, especially DR and DQ, made assigning TCR associations to individual alleles difficult. In an earlier analysis of more than 450 of the donors, most TCR beta V segments were observed in productive rearrangements about 87% or about 30% of the time, broadly matching IMGT annotations. Because HLA typing was unavailable for some donors at each locus, only the typed subset was used in association tests. Most CMV-associated TCR beta chains appeared to be HLA-restricted in a later analysis, and the HLA associations seemed to be driven largely by CMV exposure. This cohort had only TCR beta chains sequenced, and the lack of alpha or paired-chain data limited which features could be detected. Compared with equally common non-associated chains, HLA-associated TCR beta chains in a later analysis were more clonally expanded and had lower generation probabilities.

This receptor was obtained from a middle-aged man in good health and CMV-seronegative. The V and J genes are TRBV6-5 and TRBJ2-1, with 8 junctional bases fitting TRBD1. Sequenced sample: PBMCs. The CDR3 is CASTPTGVPYNEQFF. The DNA sequence is as follows: TGTGCCAGCACCCCGACAGGGGTACCCTACAATGAGCAGTTCTTC.